The following is a T cell receptor (beta chain) sequence with its context. Its antigen is not identified. Assay used: immunoSEQ multiplex PCR; TCRdb lists only in-frame clones, some missing. Of 70,000 to 95,000 clones listed, approximately 90% are singletons. V gave up 2 bases and J gave up 2 bases, with 10 bases separating them. The CDR3 has 14 amino acids. Per the germline V gene, CDR1 is SNHLY and CDR2 is FYNNEI. The sample is drawn from a study of OX40 agonist ivuxolimab in advanced cancers. General study results and limits: At 0.1 to 3.0 mg/kg, CD4+ and CD8+ blood T cells expanded clonally by week 6.

The source was CD4+ or CD8+ T cells sorted from blood, collected in a trial of the OX40 agonist ivuxolimab. This chain connects TRBV2 to TRBJ2-7; D gene unclear. This receptor was obtained from an adult with an advanced solid tumor such as melanoma, head and neck, liver or kidney cancer. Here the CDR3 reads CASSESQRPYEQYF. In DNA form, the CDR3 reads TGTGCCAGCAGTGAAAGTCAGCGTCCCTACGAGCAGTACTTC.